The entry below gives a single TCR beta chain sequence along with its context. The data belong to a study of T cell changes during pregnancy in multiple sclerosis. Libraries were prepared by immunoSEQ multiplex PCR; TCRdb keeps only in-frame clonotypes and omits some of them. The sample records 70,000 to 95,000 clones, around 93% being singletons. V shed 3 bases, J shed 4 bases, and the junction held 5 bases outside the gene matches. Germline lookup yields CDR1 SGDLS and CDR2 YYNGEE. The CDR3 spans 15 residues. This rearrangement joins TRBV9 to TRBJ2-1; TRBD1 agrees at 9 bases. The clonotype comes from a female donor with multiple sclerosis, enrolled in a pregnancy study. The sample here was peripheral blood, taken in the third trimester of pregnancy. Here the CDR3 reads CASSAWDREYNEQFF. The CDR3 DNA sequence: TGTGCCAGCAGCGCGTGGGACAGGGAGTACAATGAGCAGTTCTTC.